Shown below are 27 T cell receptor beta chains from a single sample sequenced in a study of cytotoxic CD8 clonotypes in ibrutinib-treated CLL. Data came from immunoSEQ multiplex PCR; TCRdb stores just in-frame clones and leaves some out. Of 150,000 or so clones in the sample, about 84% were seen once. The sequences come from PBMCs, collected after 24 months of ibrutinib treatment. The receptors stem from a human donor with chronic lymphocytic leukemia.

V usage is TRBV28 and J usage is TRBJ1-5, with a tentative D call TRBD1 (5 bases). Germline CDR1 and CDR2: MDHEN and SYDVKM. There are 13 residues in the CDR3. V was clipped by 8 bases and J by 4 bases, with 12 bases between them. CDR3 DNA: TGTGCCAGCCTGGGAGGGGCAAATCAGCCCCAGCATTTT. Its protein is CASLGGANQPQHF.

The gene calls are TRBV19 and TRBJ1-2, with 9 bases that match TRBD1. Germline CDR1 is LNHDA and CDR2 is SQIVND (reference sequence). J lost 7 bases, V lost 4 bases, and 13 bases had no gene match. The length of the CDR3 is 16 residues. CDR3 nucleotide sequence: TGTGCCAGTAGTACAAACCCCGACAGGGGGTGGAGTGGCTACACCTTC. Its protein product is CASSTNPDRGWSGYTF.

On this clone: Additional DNA sequences in this sample encode the identical CDR3. This rearrangement joins TRBV6-1 to TRBJ1-2; 7 positions agree with TRBD1. The CDR3 consists of 15 residues. Germline CDR1 and CDR2: MNHNS and SASEGT. With 6 bases clipped from V and 2 bases from J, the junction kept 9 bases outside the gene matches. CDR3 sequence: CASRGTDRANYGYTF. The CDR3 DNA reads as TGTGCCAGCAGGGGGACTGACAGGGCAAACTATGGCTACACCTTC.

The rearrangement links TRBV4-3 to TRBJ2-7; TRBD1 or TRBD2 may be the D gene (6 bases each). V lost 0 bases and J lost 6, with 12 bases in between. There are 14 residues in the CDR3. Germline V lookup: CDR1 LGHNA, CDR2 YSLEER. The CDR3 nucleotides read TGCGCCAGCAGCCAAGACAGGGGAGGCCTCGAGCAGTACTTC. This encodes CASSQDRGGLEQYF.

This chain joins TRBV7-9 and TRBJ2-5, with D tentatively TRBD1 (6 bases). Germline-derived CDR1 and CDR2 are SEHNR and FQNEAQ (reference sequence). The CDR3 is 14 amino acids. Trimming removed 2 bases from V and 2 bases from J, with 9 bases in between. Written as DNA, the CDR3 is TGTGCCAGCAGCTTATCAGGGGTGCAAGAGACCCAGTACTTC. It encodes CASSLSGVQETQYF. Looking up the rest from reference TRBV7-9 and TRBJ2-5 gives the full variable domain: DTGVSQNPRHKITKRGQNVTFRCDPISEHNRLYWYRQTLGQGPEFLTYFQNEAQLEKSRLLSDRFSAERPKGSFSTLEIQRTEQGDSAMYLCASSLSGVQETQYFGPGTRLLVL.

This clone was picked up one time. The rearrangement joins TRBV7-8 to TRBJ1-6; TRBD1 might be the D (5 bases). The CDR3 runs 15 residues. V lost 4 bases to trimming and J lost 5 bases, with 12 bases between them. Per the germline V gene, CDR1 is SGHVS and CDR2 is FQNEAQ. The CDR3 DNA is TGTGCCAGCAGCTCACCGGGACGGGATAATTCACCCCTCCACTTT. Translation gives CASSSPGRDNSPLHF.

Turning to this clone: Germline is not matched at one junction end, which may reflect a read error. The chain has TRBV25-1 and TRBJ2-5; 7 bases match TRBD1. CDR1 MGHDK and CDR2 SYGVNS come from the germline V gene. The CDR3 runs to 15 residues. In DNA form, the CDR3 reads TGTGCCAGCAGCGAATCCGGGACAGCAAAAGAGACCCAGTACTTC. Protein product: CASSESGTAKETQYF.

This chain joins TRBV4-3 and TRBJ1-1, with a tentative D call TRBD1 (5 bases). V gave up 4 bases and J gave up 1 base, with 13 bases separating them. CDR3 size: 15 residues. The germline V gene has CDR1 LGHNA and CDR2 YSLEER. For the CDR3, the DNA is TGCGCCAGCAGCCCGGGGGTACGGGGGAACACTGAAGCTTTCTTT. It encodes CASSPGVRGNTEAFF.

The V and J genes are TRBV6-1 and TRBJ1-1; no reliable D call. CDR3 length equals 15 residues. Germline V gene sequence: CDR1 MNHNS, CDR2 SASEGT. V was shortened by 6 bases and J by 3 bases, with 17 bases between the two germline ends. This chain's CDR3 is CASSSTYSAYTEAFF. The CDR3 nucleotides read TGTGCCAGCAGCTCAACGTATTCAGCTTACACTGAAGCTTTCTTT.

The genes are TRBV5-1 and TRBJ2-3; TRBD1 aligns across 11 bases. Trimming removed 3 bases from V and 5 bases from J; junction bases left unmatched: 5. Germline assignment: CDR1 SGHRS and CDR2 YFSETQ. The CDR3 extends over 15 amino acids. The CDR3 reads CASSSGQGAVDTQYF. CDR3 bases: TGCGCCAGCAGCTCTGGACAGGGGGCGGTAGATACGCAGTATTTT.

This chain uses TRBV5-1 with TRBJ2-5; TRBD1 matches 9 bases. This CDR3 region has 16 residues. Germline CDR1 SGHRS, CDR2 YFSETQ. Unmatched junction bases numbered 5, after V lost 0 bases and J lost 2 bases. The CDR3 sequence is CASSLVSGTGQETQYF. CDR3 nucleotides: TGCGCCAGCAGCTTGGTATCGGGGACAGGGCAAGAGACCCAGTACTTC.

This chain uses TRBV27 with TRBJ1-3; TRBD1 matches at 9 bases. The CDR3 contains 18 residues. With 1 base clipped from V and 4 bases from J, the junction kept 11 bases outside the gene matches. Per germline, CDR1 MNHEY and CDR2 SMNVEV (reference sequence). DNA for the CDR3: TGTGCCAGCAGTTTATTCGGGACAGGGACCTCGGGGGGAAACACCATATATTTT. The encoded protein is CASSLFGTGTSGGNTIYF.

This clone was seen only once. The rearrangement uses TRBV19 and TRBJ2-1, with 8 bases lining up with TRBD1. CDR3 length: 18 amino acids. The V segment lost 5 bases and the J segment 2 bases; nucleotides outside the gene matches: 14. In germline, CDR1 is LNHDA, CDR2 SQIVND (reference sequence). Here the CDR3 DNA reads TGTGCCAGTAGTGTCGGGACAGGAGGGCTTAGAACCTACAATGAGCAGTTCTTC. Amino acid sequence: CASSVGTGGLRTYNEQFF. Drawing the rest from reference TRBV19 and TRBJ2-1, the complete variable domain is DGGITQSPKYLFRKEGQNVTLSCEQNLNHDAMYWYRQDPGQGLRLIYYSQIVNDFQKGDIAEGYSVSREKKESFPLTVTSAQKNPTAFYLCASSVGTGGLRTYNEQFFGPGTRLTVL.

The V and J genes are TRBV6-5 and TRBJ2-3; 11 nucleotides line up with TRBD1. There are 14 residues in the CDR3. After removal of 5 bases from V and 6 bases from J, the junction contained 4 bases not matched to a gene. Germline assignment: CDR1 MNHEY and CDR2 SVGAGI. The CDR3 protein is CASSPGTGGDTQYF. The DNA for the CDR3 is TGTGCCAGCAGTCCCGGGACAGGGGGTGATACGCAGTATTTT.

A remark on this clone: The sample contains more than one DNA sequence encoding this CDR3. The chain carries TRBV5-1 and TRBJ2-1; perhaps D is TRBD1 or TRBD2 (5 bases each). Germline V gene lookup returns CDR1 SGHRS and CDR2 YFSETQ. This CDR3 has 15 amino acids. V lost 3 bases and J lost 0, with 10 bases in between. This chain's CDR3 is CASSSRGRSYNEQFF. The CDR3 region has the DNA TGCGCCAGCAGCTCCCGGGGCCGCTCCTACAATGAGCAGTTCTTC.

The chain combines TRBV4-3 with TRBJ2-7; D not resolved. The CDR3 length is 15 residues. Germline loops: CDR1 LGHNA, CDR2 YSLEER. V lost 1 base and J 4 bases, leaving 14 bases between the germline ends. The CDR3 coding sequence is TGCGCCAGCAGCCAAGGAATAGTGGGAAGGTACGAGCAGTACTTC. Amino acid sequence: CASSQGIVGRYEQYF.

The CDR3 is CASSLRQVQGNEKLFF. Here the CDR3 DNA reads TGTGCCAGCTCACTCCGACAGGTTCAGGGTAATGAAAAACTGTTTTTT. This chain links TRBV18 with TRBJ1-4; D may be TRBD1 (6 bases). Germline assignment: CDR1 KGHSH and CDR2 LQKENI. The V gene lost 4 bases and the J gene lost 4 bases, with 16 bases spanning the gap. The CDR3 has 16 amino acids.

The V and J genes are TRBV18 and TRBJ2-5; D perhaps matches TRBD2 (6 bases). This CDR3 region has 15 residues. Germline V gene lookup returns CDR1 KGHSH and CDR2 LQKENI. V shed 0 bases and J shed 5 bases, with 13 bases lying between them. CDR3 loop: CASSPPLLAGETQYF. For the CDR3, the DNA is TGTGCCAGCTCACCACCCCTACTAGCAGGGGAGACCCAGTACTTC. The full variable domain, in which reference TRBV18 and TRBJ2-5 provide the parts outside the CDR3, is NAGVMQNPRHLVRRRGQEARLRCSPMKGHSHVYWYRQLPEEGLKFMVYLQKENIIDESGMPKERFSAEFPKEGPSILRIQQVVRGDSAAYFCASSPPLLAGETQYFGPGTRLLVL.

This clone has just a few counts. J is TRBJ1-1 and V is TRBV28, with D perhaps TRBD1 (6 bases). The CDR3 contains 14 residues. V dropped 2 bases and J dropped 5 bases, with 12 bases sitting between them. Germline-derived CDR1 and CDR2 are MDHEN and SYDVKM. CDR3 nucleotide sequence: TGTGCCAGCAGTTTACCCGGGGGCCGGACTGAAGCTTTCTTT. Protein: CASSLPGGRTEAFF.

The chain recombines TRBV19 with TRBJ1-5, with 8 bases that match TRBD1. V shed 9 bases, J shed 6 bases, and the junction held 4 bases outside the gene matches. The CDR3 is 12 amino acids. Per germline, CDR1 LNHDA and CDR2 SQIVND (reference sequence). CDR3 coding DNA: TGTGCCAGCCTACAGGGGGGTCAGCCCCAGCATTTT. It specifies CASLQGGQPQHF.

The gene calls are TRBV5-1 and TRBJ1-1; D unresolved. V was trimmed by 2 bases and J by 4 bases, leaving 9 bases between them. Germline CDR1 SGHRS, CDR2 YFSETQ. There are 13 residues in the CDR3. The CDR3 sequence is CASSLPGFTEAFF. The CDR3 nucleotides read TGCGCCAGCAGCTTACCGGGTTTCACTGAAGCTTTCTTT.

The chain carries TRBV5-6 and TRBJ1-4, with a possible D match to TRBD1 (6 bases). The CDR3 totals 16 residues. The V gene lost 4 bases and the J gene lost 2 bases, with 15 bases spanning the gap. The germline V gene has CDR1 SGHDT and CDR2 YYEEEE. CDR3 bases: TGTGCCAGCAGCAGAAGAACAGGGTGGACTAATGAAAAACTGTTTTTT. Encoded protein: CASSRRTGWTNEKLFF.

This clone appeared a few times. This rearrangement joins TRBV10-1 to TRBJ1-2; tentatively, D is TRBD1 (6 bases). The CDR3 is made up of 15 amino acids. CDR1 WNHNN and CDR2 SYGVQD come from the germline V gene (reference sequence). Trimming removed 8 bases at V and 7 bases at J, with 23 bases between. The CDR3 reads CASCRGQGKAAGYTF. The CDR3 coding sequence is TGCGCCAGCTGCCGGGGGCAGGGGAAAGCCGCTGGCTACACCTTC.

This chain uses TRBV6-1 with TRBJ2-3, with 9 positions matching TRBD1. Germline CDR1 is MNHNS and CDR2 is SASEGT. The CDR3 has 15 amino acids. The V segment lost 7 bases and the J segment 4 bases; nucleotides outside the gene matches: 9. This CDR3 is CASILQGARADTQYF. The CDR3 DNA sequence: TGTGCCAGCATTTTACAGGGGGCGCGAGCAGATACGCAGTATTTT.

This clone was picked up a small number of times. The V gene is TRBV15, the J gene TRBJ1-2; D unresolved. V was trimmed by 3 bases and J by 2 bases, leaving 7 bases between them. There are 13 residues in the CDR3. Germline assignment: CDR1 LNHNV and CDR2 YYDKDF (reference sequence). CDR3 loop: CATSSSENYGYTF. The DNA of the CDR3 is TGTGCCACCAGCAGTTCGGAAAACTATGGCTACACCTTC.

V gene TRBV9 combines with J gene TRBJ1-1; maybe TRBD1 (5 bases). Germline lookup yields CDR1 SGDLS and CDR2 YYNGEE. Trimming pared 3 bases from V and 4 bases from J, leaving 13 bases between. The CDR3 sequence is 14 residues long. Here the CDR3 DNA reads TGTGCCAGCAGCGCCGACAGTGGGGGCACTGAAGCTTTCTTT. Residues: CASSADSGGTEAFF.

The chain couples TRBV7-8 to TRBJ2-7; D might be TRBD2 (6 bases). The CDR3 is 15 residues long. Trimming stripped 5 bases from V and 3 bases from J, with 17 bases between. Germline values: CDR1 SGHVS, CDR2 FQNEAQ. CDR3: CASSRAYGGGYEQYF. CDR3 in DNA: TGTGCCAGCAGCCGCGCATACGGGGGAGGCTACGAGCAGTACTTC. Full variable domain (remainder filled in from reference TRBV7-8 and TRBJ2-7): GAGVSQSPRYKVAKRGQDVALRCDPISGHVSLFWYQQALGQGPEFLTYFQNEAQLDKSGLPSDRFFAERPEGSVSTLKIQRTQQEDSAVYLCASSRAYGGGYEQYFGPGTRLTVT.